A single sample is the source of the 21 T cell receptor beta chains below, sequenced in a study of blood T cell repertoires in COVID-19 (dated by TCRdb to the early 2020s). The library relied on the immunoSEQ multiplex PCR assay. Entries here come from immuneACCESS through TCRdb and include only in-frame sequences with V and J called. Some clones fail to appear in such tables; in the studies checked, an unresolved V gene covers under half of the shortfall, and the cause of the remainder is unknown. For this sample there are over 60,000 clones; roughly 77% appear just once. Jointly, the top ten make up roughly a tenth of the sample. Material: peripheral blood. These receptors all stem from a human donor in a cohort sampled during active COVID-19.

The chain has TRBV14 and TRBJ2-1; D gene uncertain. V lost 0 bases to trimming and J lost 5 bases, with 8 bases between them. In germline, CDR1 is SGHDN, CDR2 FVKESK. CDR3 length equals 14 residues. The chain's CDR3 is CASSQDQGDNEQFF. DNA for the CDR3: TGTGCCAGCAGCCAAGATCAAGGAGACAATGAGCAGTTCTTC.

This clone has only one observation. The chain couples TRBV19 to TRBJ1-1; D call uncertain. V was shortened by 4 bases and J by 0 bases, with 9 bases between the two germline ends. The CDR3 has 14 residues. Germline-derived CDR1 and CDR2 are LNHDA and SQIVND (reference sequence). CDR3 residues: CASSRKQLNTEAFF. Written as DNA, the CDR3 is TGTGCCAGTAGTAGGAAACAGTTGAACACTGAAGCTTTCTTT.

This chain uses TRBV19 with TRBJ2-7; TRBD1 might be the D (5 bases). Trimming removed 3 bases at V and 3 bases at J, with 15 bases between. Looked up from germline, CDR1 is LNHDA and CDR2 is SQIVND (reference sequence). This CDR3 comprises 15 residues. CDR3: CASSIGVGVVYEQYF. The CDR3 DNA is TGTGCCAGTAGTATCGGTGTAGGGGTCGTCTACGAGCAGTACTTC.

The gene calls are TRBV6-5 and TRBJ2-7; 10 bases agree with TRBD2. V trimming: 2 bases; J trimming: 7 bases; junction bases outside the gene matches: 5. Germline lookup yields CDR1 MNHEY and CDR2 SVGAGI. The CDR3 is 14 residues long. The CDR3 nucleotides are TGTGCCAGCAGTTACAGCGGGAGGGCTCAAGAGCAGTACTTC. This encodes CASSYSGRAQEQYF.

This rearrangement joins TRBV4-3 to TRBJ2-2; a weak D match, TRBD2 (5 bases). V lost 1 base and J 5 bases, leaving 5 bases between the germline ends. The CDR3 covers 13 residues. Germline V gene data show CDR1 as LGHNA and CDR2 as YSLEER. CDR3 region: CASSQGGTGELFF. In nucleotides, the CDR3 is TGCGCCAGCAGCCAAGGCGGGACCGGGGAGCTGTTTTTT.

The chain is built from TRBV27 and TRBJ1-4; 8 nucleotides match TRBD1. Losses at the gene ends were 3 bases for V and 3 bases for J; bases not matched to a gene: 6. CDR1 and CDR2 (germline): MNHEY, SMNVEV (reference sequence). The CDR3 runs to 16 residues. The CDR3 sequence is CASSFRQGSANEKLFF. The CDR3 bases are TGTGCCAGCAGTTTCCGACAGGGGTCGGCTAATGAAAAACTGTTTTTT. Full variable domain (rest looked up from reference TRBV27 and TRBJ1-4): EAQVTQNPRYLITVTGKKLTVTCSQNMNHEYMSWYRQDPGLGLRQIYYSMNVEVTDKGDVPEGYKVSRKEKRNFPLILESPSPNQTSLYFCASSFRQGSANEKLFFGSGTQLSVL.

This clone was found once. The V call is TRBV5-4, the J call TRBJ1-6, with unresolved D. Germline values: CDR1 SGHNT, CDR2 YYREEE (reference sequence). This CDR3 comprises 14 residues. The V end was cut by 2 bases, the J end by 8 bases, with 11 bases between. CDR3 loop: CASSLNGKYSPLHF. In nucleotides, the CDR3 is TGTGCCAGCAGCTTAAACGGGAAGTATTCACCCCTCCACTTT.

V and J are TRBV28 and TRBJ2-1, with TRBD1 identical over 10 bases. From germline, CDR1 is MDHEN and CDR2 SYDVKM. Losses at the gene ends were 5 bases for V and 13 bases for J; bases not matched to a gene: 8. This CDR3 region has 13 residues. CDR3 residues: CASSPTDRGEQFF. CDR3 DNA: TGTGCCAGCAGTCCCACGGACAGGGGGGAACAGTTCTTC.

CDR3 residues: CASRNQAGYTF. CDR3 nucleotide sequence: TGCGCCAGCAGAAATCAAGCCGGCTACACCTTC. V usage is TRBV5-1 and J usage is TRBJ1-2; D is unclear. CDR3 size: 11 residues. V was shortened by 5 bases and J by 8 bases, with 10 bases between the two germline ends. Germline V CDR1 and CDR2: SGHRS, YFSETQ. Looking up the rest from reference TRBV5-1 and TRBJ1-2 gives the full variable domain: KAGVTQTPRYLIKTRGQQVTLSCSPISGHRSVSWYQQTPGQGLQFLFEYFSETQRNKGNFPGRFSGRQFSNSRSEMNVSTLELGDSALYLCASRNQAGYTFGSGTRLTVV.

The chain uses TRBV6-5 and TRBJ1-2; 8 bases agree with TRBD1. From germline, CDR1 is MNHEY and CDR2 SVGAGI. V lost 10 bases, J lost 0 bases, and 7 bases stayed unmatched. The CDR3 runs 14 residues. The CDR3: CAKRDRGANYGYTF. The CDR3 DNA reads as TGTGCCAAGAGAGACAGGGGAGCTAACTATGGCTACACCTTC.

V gene TRBV7-9 combines with J gene TRBJ2-3, with no clear D. The ends were cut back, 5 bases at V and 1 base at J, with 7 bases in the middle. The germline gives CDR1 SEHNR, CDR2 FQNEAQ (reference sequence). The CDR3 length is 13 residues. The CDR3 here is CASSLGRTDTQYF. CDR3 sequence (DNA): TGTGCCAGCAGCCTGGGCCGCACAGATACGCAGTATTTT.

The V call is TRBV5-1, the J call TRBJ2-7, with TRBD1 matching 8 bases. The J segment lost 0 bases and the V segment lost 2 bases, leaving 4 bases of the junction unmatched. The CDR3 length is 15 residues. The germline gives CDR1 SGHRS, CDR2 YFSETQ. The CDR3 DNA is TGCGCCAGCAGCTTTTCAGGGGGCGGCTCCTACGAGCAGTACTTC. Its translation is CASSFSGGGSYEQYF.

In nucleotides, the CDR3 is TGTGCCAGCAGCCAGGCTTCAGGGGGCTACAATGAGCAGTTCTTC. Protein sequence: CASSQASGGYNEQFF. The rearrangement links TRBV5-4 to TRBJ2-1; the match to TRBD1 covers 7 bases. Germline loops: CDR1 SGHNT, CDR2 YYREEE (reference sequence). CDR3 length equals 15 residues. V was clipped by 4 bases and J by 3 bases; unmatched bases: 7. Looking up the rest from reference TRBV5-4 and TRBJ2-1 gives the full variable domain: ETGVTQSPTHLIKTRGQQVTLRCSSQSGHNTVSWYQQALGQGPQFIFQYYREEENGRGNFPPRFSGLQFPNYSSELNVNALELDDSALYLCASSQASGGYNEQFFGPGTRLTVL.

The chain has TRBV7-2 and TRBJ2-6, with a tentative D call TRBD2 (6 bases). Per the germline V gene, CDR1 is SGHTA and CDR2 is FQGNSA. There are 16 residues in the CDR3. V gave up 5 bases and J gave up 2 bases, with 13 bases separating them. CDR3 region: CASSRGYLAGANVLTF. The CDR3 coding sequence is TGTGCCAGCAGCCGGGGGTACTTAGCTGGGGCCAACGTCCTGACTTTC.

This clone appeared a few times. CDR3 nucleotide sequence: TGTGCCATCAGTAAGGACAGGGTCTACGAGCAGTACTTC. The encoded protein is CAISKDRVYEQYF. The chain employs TRBV10-3 and TRBJ2-7, with 8 bases that match TRBD1. V was pared by 5 bases and J by 3 bases, with 3 bases of the junction left unmatched. The CDR3 contains 13 residues. Germline CDR1 is ENHRY and CDR2 is SYGVKD.

This chain connects TRBV7-2 to TRBJ2-5, with TRBD2 as a possible D gene (6 bases). V was cut by 5 bases and J by 5 bases, with 15 bases left in between. This CDR3 contains 14 residues. CDR1 is SGHTA, CDR2 FQGNSA, per germline. CDR3 residues: CASSTRAGRETQYF. The CDR3 bases are TGTGCCAGCAGCACGAGGGCAGGGAGGGAGACCCAGTACTTC. The full variable domain, rest sourced from reference TRBV7-2 and TRBJ2-5, is GAGVSQSPSNKVTEKGKDVELRCDPISGHTALYWYRQSLGQGLEFLIYFQGNSAPDKSGLPSDRFSAERTGGSVSTLTIQRTQQEDSAVYLCASSTRAGRETQYFGPGTRLLVL.

As DNA, the CDR3 is TGTGCCAGCAGCTTAAGGCCTAGCGGGGCCAACAATGAGCAGTTCTTC. Its translation: CASSLRPSGANNEQFF. This chain joins TRBV7-3 and TRBJ2-1; 9 bases line up with TRBD2. This CDR3 has 16 residues. The ends lost 1 base at V and 5 bases at J; junction bases unmatched: 6. Looked up from germline, CDR1 is SGHTA and CDR2 is FQGTGA.

The chain recombines TRBV10-3 with TRBJ1-5; 9 bases match TRBD1. Germline CDR1 and CDR2: ENHRY and SYGVKD. The CDR3 runs 13 residues. The J segment lost 6 bases and the V segment lost 5 bases, leaving 2 bases of the junction unmatched. The CDR3 sequence is CAISTGGGQPQHF. CDR3 nucleotides: TGTGCCATCAGTACAGGGGGCGGTCAGCCCCAGCATTTT.

This chain uses TRBV28 with TRBJ2-7; TRBD1 matches at 12 bases. This CDR3 contains 14 residues. The germline CDR1 and CDR2 sequences are MDHEN and SYDVKM. V shed 5 bases and J 12 bases; nucleotides not matched to a gene: 11. CDR3 in DNA: TGTGCCAGCAGTACCGGGACAGGGGGCCCTAGAGGGTACTTC. Protein: CASSTGTGGPRGYF.

This clone is medium-sized. This chain joins TRBV11-1 and TRBJ2-7; possibly TRBD1 for D (6 bases). The CDR3 consists of 15 residues. Germline V gene data show CDR1 as SGHAT and CDR2 as FQDESV (reference sequence). Between the trimmed V and J ends, which lost 5 bases and 2 bases, there was a span of 16 bases. Here the CDR3 reads CASSPRTVRAYEQYF. In DNA form, the CDR3 reads TGTGCCAGCAGCCCACGGACAGTTCGTGCCTACGAGCAGTACTTC.

The chain couples TRBV19 to TRBJ1-2; D gene unclear. V was trimmed by 3 bases and J by 5 bases, leaving 7 bases between them. Germline lookup yields CDR1 LNHDA and CDR2 SQIVND (reference sequence). The CDR3 is made up of 12 amino acids. The CDR3 sequence: CASSIPRYGYTF. The CDR3 DNA reads as TGTGCCAGTAGTATCCCTCGGTATGGCTACACCTTC.